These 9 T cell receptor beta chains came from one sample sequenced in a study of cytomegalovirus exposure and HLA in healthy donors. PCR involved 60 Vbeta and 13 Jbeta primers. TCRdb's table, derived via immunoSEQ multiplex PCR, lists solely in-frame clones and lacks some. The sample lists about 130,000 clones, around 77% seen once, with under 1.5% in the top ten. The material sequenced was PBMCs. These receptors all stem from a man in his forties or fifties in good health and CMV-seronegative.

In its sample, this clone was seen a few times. For the CDR3, the DNA is TGTGCCAGCAGCCTCGTGACGGGTTCTGGCTACACCTTC. It specifies CASSLVTGSGYTF. The chain has TRBV11-2 and TRBJ1-2; D gene uncertain. The CDR3 runs to 13 residues. The V end lost 5 bases, the J end lost 7 bases, and 14 bases lay between the germline ends. Germline values: CDR1 SGHAT, CDR2 FQNNGV. Combining the CDR3 with reference TRBV11-2 and TRBJ1-2 gives the whole variable domain EAGVAQSPRYKIIEKRQSVAFWCNPISGHATLYWYQQILGQGPKLLIQFQNNGVVDDSQLPKDRFSAERLKGVDSTLKIQPAKLEDSAVYLCASSLVTGSGYTFGSGTRLTVV.

As DNA, the CDR3 is TGTGCCCTTTTAAGGGGGACTGAAGCTTTCTTT. Translation gives CALLRGTEAFF. The chain links TRBV30 to TRBJ1-1; the D gene is possibly TRBD1 (6 bases). CDR1 is GTSNPN, CDR2 SVGIG, per germline (reference sequence). The CDR3 runs to 11 residues. Trimming removed 8 bases at V and 5 bases at J, with 12 bases between. Supplemented by reference TRBV30 and TRBJ1-1, the full variable domain reads SQTIHQWPATLVQPVGSPLSLECTVEGTSNPNLYWYRQAAGRGLQLLFYSVGIGQISSEVPQNLSASRPQDRQFILSSKKLLLSDSGFYLCALLRGTEAFFGQGTRLTVV.

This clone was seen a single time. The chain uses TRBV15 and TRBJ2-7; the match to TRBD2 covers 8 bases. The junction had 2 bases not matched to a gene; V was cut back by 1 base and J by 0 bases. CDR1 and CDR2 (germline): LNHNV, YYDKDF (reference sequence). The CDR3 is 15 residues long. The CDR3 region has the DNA TGTGCCACCAGCAGAGCAAGCGGGAGCTCCTACGAGCAGTACTTC. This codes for CATSRASGSSYEQYF.

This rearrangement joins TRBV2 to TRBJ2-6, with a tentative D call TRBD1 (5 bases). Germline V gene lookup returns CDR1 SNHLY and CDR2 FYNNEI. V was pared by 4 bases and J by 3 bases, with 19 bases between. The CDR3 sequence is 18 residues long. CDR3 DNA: TGTGCCAGCAGTGGATCCCCACTTCCGCAGGGTGGGGCCAACGTCCTGACTTTC. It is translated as CASSGSPLPQGGANVLTF.

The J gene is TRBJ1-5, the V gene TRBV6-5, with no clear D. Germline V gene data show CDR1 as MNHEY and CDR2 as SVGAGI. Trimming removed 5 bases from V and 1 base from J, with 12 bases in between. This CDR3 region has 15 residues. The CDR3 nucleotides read TGTGCCAGCAGTCAAAACGCGGGGAGCAATCAGCCCCAGCATTTT. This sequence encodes CASSQNAGSNQPQHF.

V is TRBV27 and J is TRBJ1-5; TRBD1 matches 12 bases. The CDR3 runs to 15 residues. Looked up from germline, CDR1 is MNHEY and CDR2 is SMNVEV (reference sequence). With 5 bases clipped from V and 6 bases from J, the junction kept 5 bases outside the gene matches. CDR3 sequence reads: CASSPGTGGGQPQHF. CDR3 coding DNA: TGTGCCAGCAGTCCGGGGACAGGGGGCGGTCAGCCCCAGCATTTT.

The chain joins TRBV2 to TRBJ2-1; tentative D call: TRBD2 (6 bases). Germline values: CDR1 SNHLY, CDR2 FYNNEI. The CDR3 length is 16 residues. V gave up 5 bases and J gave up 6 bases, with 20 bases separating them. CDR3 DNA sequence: TGTGCCAGCAGTCCGGGACTGCCGACGGTCCTCAATGAGCAGTTCTTC. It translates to CASSPGLPTVLNEQFF.

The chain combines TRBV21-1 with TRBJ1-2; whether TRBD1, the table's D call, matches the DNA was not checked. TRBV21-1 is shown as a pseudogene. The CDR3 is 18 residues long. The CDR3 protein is CASSTRAPTGGPTYGYTF. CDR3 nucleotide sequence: TGTGCCAGCAGCACCAGAGCACCGACAGGGGGCCCGACCTATGGCTACACCTTC.

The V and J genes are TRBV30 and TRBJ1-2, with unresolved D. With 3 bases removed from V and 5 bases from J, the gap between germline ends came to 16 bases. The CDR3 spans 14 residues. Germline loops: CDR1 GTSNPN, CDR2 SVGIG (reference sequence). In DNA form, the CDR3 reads TGTGCCTGGAGGTTTCCCGGGAGCCCTTATGGCTACACCTTC. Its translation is CAWRFPGSPYGYTF. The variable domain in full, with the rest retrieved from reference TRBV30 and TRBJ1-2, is SQTIHQWPATLVQPVGSPLSLECTVEGTSNPNLYWYRQAAGRGLQLLFYSVGIGQISSEVPQNLSASRPQDRQFILSSKKLLLSDSGFYLCAWRFPGSPYGYTFGSGTRLTVV.